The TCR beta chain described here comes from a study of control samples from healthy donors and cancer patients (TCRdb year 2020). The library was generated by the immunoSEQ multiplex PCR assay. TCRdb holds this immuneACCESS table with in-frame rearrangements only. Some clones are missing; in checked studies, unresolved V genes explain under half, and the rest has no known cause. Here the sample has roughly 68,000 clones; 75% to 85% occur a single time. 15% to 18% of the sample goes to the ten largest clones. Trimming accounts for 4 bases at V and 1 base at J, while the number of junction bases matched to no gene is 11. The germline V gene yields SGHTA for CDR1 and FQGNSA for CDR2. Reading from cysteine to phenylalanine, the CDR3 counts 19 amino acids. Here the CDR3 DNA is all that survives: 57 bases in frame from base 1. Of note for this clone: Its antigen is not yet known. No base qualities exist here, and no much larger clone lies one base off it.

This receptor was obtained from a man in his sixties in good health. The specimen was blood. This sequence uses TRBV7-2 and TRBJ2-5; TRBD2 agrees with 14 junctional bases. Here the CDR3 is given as CASSSSGLAGGRGQETQYF. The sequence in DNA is TGTGCCAGCAGCTCGTCAGGACTAGCGGGAGGACGGGGCCAAGAGACCCAGTACTTC. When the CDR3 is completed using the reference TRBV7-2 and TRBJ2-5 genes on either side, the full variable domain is GAGVSQSPSNKVTEKGKDVELRCDPISGHTALYWYRQSLGQGLEFLIYFQGNSAPDKSGLPSDRFSAERTGGSVSTLTIQRTQQEDSAVYLCASSSSGLAGGRGQETQYFGPGTRLLVL.